The 18 T cell receptor beta chains in this list originate from one sample, sequenced in a study of blood T cells in healthy people across ages. Primed by a sample-barcoded 5' primer and a J-beta primer mix, a second PCR proceeded for roughly 6 to 12 cycles. One entry per CDR3 protein results from TCRdb running MiXCR on the 5' RACE reads. Of under 2 million distinct CDR3 sequences listed, about 35% are singletons. The sequenced sample consisted of blood. These receptors were obtained from a woman aged 30 to 39 in good health.

This clonotype came up once. A junction end diverges from the germline sequence, so it may reflect a read error. The chain links TRBV11-2 to TRBJ2-3; 7 nucleotides line up with TRBD2. The CDR3 has 17 residues. Germline lookup yields CDR1 SGHAT and CDR2 FQNNGV. CDR3 sequence (DNA): TGTGCCAGCAGCTTAGGTTTGTCAGCGGGGACCACAGATATGCAGTATTTT. Encoded protein: CASSLGLSAGTTDMQYF.

In its sample, this clonotype was seen a few times. The chain carries TRBV7-2 and TRBJ2-7, with D possibly being TRBD1 or TRBD2 (5 bases each). Germline CDR1 SGHTA, CDR2 FQGNSA. CDR3 length: 13 amino acids. Trimming cost V 5 bases and J 3 bases, with 11 bases left between them. CDR3 sequence: CASSIGAVYEQYF. The CDR3 bases are TGTGCCAGCAGCATCGGGGCCGTCTACGAGCAGTACTTC.

V is TRBV7-2 and J is TRBJ2-1; tentatively, D is TRBD1 or TRBD2 (5 bases each). Germline CDR1 SGHTA, CDR2 FQGNSA. Trimming removed 1 base at V and 9 bases at J, with 16 bases between. This CDR3 contains 15 residues. The CDR3 protein is CASSLVGTSRTEQFF. The CDR3 coding sequence is TGTGCCAGCAGCTTAGTGGGGACCTCCCGCACTGAGCAGTTCTTC.

This clonotype was seen many times. V is TRBV29-1 and J is TRBJ2-1, with 9 bases fitting TRBD2. The CDR3 contains 13 residues. Germline V gene sequence: CDR1 SQVTM, CDR2 ANQGSEA. The V segment lost 2 bases and the J segment 8 bases; nucleotides outside the gene matches: 4. DNA of the CDR3: TGCAGCGTTGAACGCGGGAGGGTCTATGAGCAGTTCTTC. Protein: CSVERGRVYEQFF.

This clonotype appeared many times. CDR3 coding DNA: TGTGCCAGCAGCCTCCGGCCTAGCGGTTACAATGAGCAGTTCTTC. This sequence encodes CASSLRPSGYNEQFF. This chain joins TRBV7-3 and TRBJ2-1; TRBD2 matches 7 bases. The germline gives CDR1 SGHTA, CDR2 FQGTGA. The CDR3 totals 15 residues. The V segment lost 5 bases and the J segment 4 bases; nucleotides outside the gene matches: 8.

This rearrangement joins TRBV28 to TRBJ1-2; no clear D. V was pared by 5 bases and J by 2 bases, with 9 bases between. The CDR3 sequence is 13 residues long. Germline CDR1 and CDR2: MDHEN and SYDVKM. The CDR3 loop reads CASSLNYNYGYTF. CDR3 DNA: TGTGCCAGCAGTCTGAATTACAACTATGGCTACACCTTC.

The chain couples TRBV4-1 to TRBJ2-3; 9 nucleotides match TRBD2. The CDR3 is made up of 16 amino acids. Losses at the gene ends were 4 bases for V and 4 bases for J; bases not matched to a gene: 9. Germline V gives CDR1 MGHRA, CDR2 YSYEKL. CDR3 protein: CASSRGGGAVADTQYF. CDR3 in DNA: TGCGCCAGCAGCCGGGGCGGGGGGGCCGTCGCAGATACGCAGTATTTT.

Remarks on this clonotype: At one boundary the junction diverges from the germline segment, which might be a read error. V is TRBV20-1 and J is TRBJ2-2; the D gene could be TRBD1 or TRBD2 (5 bases each). CDR1 DFQATT and CDR2 SNEGSKA come from the germline V gene (reference sequence). CDR3 length: 15 residues. In nucleotides, the CDR3 is TGCAGTGCTCCGGGGCGAGGGGTGCCTATGGGGGAGCGGTTTTTT. It encodes CSAPGRGVPMGERFF.

In its sample, this clonotype was seen many times. The chain uses TRBV20-1 and TRBJ2-4; D is possibly TRBD2 (5 bases). The CDR3 runs 11 residues. Trimming shortened V by 0 bases and J by 14 bases, and 11 bases separated the two germline ends. Per germline, CDR1 DFQATT and CDR2 SNEGSKA (reference sequence). For the CDR3, the DNA is TGCAGTGCTAGAGACGTAGACGGGAAGTACTTC. Translation: CSARDVDGKYF.

This clonotype was seen repeatedly, ten times or more. The CDR3 here is CASSQPSGSTDTQYF. The DNA for the CDR3 is TGTGCCAGCAGCCAACCAAGCGGTAGCACAGATACGCAGTATTTT. The rearrangement joins TRBV3-1 to TRBJ2-3, with D perhaps matching TRBD2 (5 bases). The germline V gene encodes CDR1 LGHDT and CDR2 YNNKEL (reference sequence). Between the trimmed V and J ends, which lost 2 bases and 0 bases, there was a span of 9 bases. The CDR3 covers 15 residues.

The chain employs TRBV20-1 and TRBJ2-7; tentatively, D is TRBD1 or TRBD2 (5 bases each). V was shortened by 1 base and J by 7 bases, with 20 bases between the two germline ends. The CDR3 has 15 amino acids. The V gene's germline CDR1 is DFQATT and CDR2 SNEGSKA (reference sequence). The CDR3 DNA reads as TGCAGTGCTAGAGTAGAGGGGCCCTACCCGGAAGAGCAGTACTTC. It codes for CSARVEGPYPEEQYF.

The rearrangement joins TRBV20-1 to TRBJ2-5, with 8 bases aligning to TRBD2. The length of the CDR3 is 17 residues. Germline assignment: CDR1 DFQATT and CDR2 SNEGSKA (reference sequence). V gave up 4 bases and J gave up 2 bases; unmatched junction bases: 15. CDR3 protein: CSAMPVRGQREQETQYF. CDR3 bases: TGCAGTGCTATGCCCGTAAGAGGTCAGCGGGAGCAAGAGACCCAGTACTTC.

The chain uses TRBV5-1 and TRBJ2-3, with D tentatively TRBD1 (6 bases). The CDR3 has 13 amino acids. The V end lost 4 bases, the J end lost 4 bases, and 10 bases lay between the germline ends. Germline V gene data show CDR1 as SGHRS and CDR2 as YFSETQ. The CDR3 DNA follows: TGCGCCAGCAGCAGGGGGAGTTCAGATACGCAGTATTTT. Protein: CASSRGSSDTQYF.

The chain uses TRBV12-3 or TRBV12-4 and TRBJ1-4, with D unclear. The V and J ends lost 6 bases and 5 bases respectively, with 13 bases between them. The CDR3 contains 14 residues. This CDR3 reads CASRYGLRNEKLFF. DNA of the CDR3: TGTGCCAGCAGATACGGACTCCGGAATGAAAAACTGTTTTTT.

This clonotype came up a few times. V and J are TRBV7-8 and TRBJ1-6; tentative D call: TRBD1 (6 bases). Germline CDR1 is SGHVS and CDR2 is FQNEAQ. There are 16 residues in the CDR3. The V and J ends lost 0 bases and 2 bases respectively, with 8 bases between them. CDR3 sequence (DNA): TGTGCCAGCAGCTTAGCGGGGGGCCCCTATAATTCACCCCTCCACTTT. Translation gives CASSLAGGPYNSPLHF.

The table lists this clonotype with many counts. The CDR3 DNA is TGTGCCAGCAGCTTGAGGGGAGCCTACAATGAGCAGTTCTTC. Translated: CASSLRGAYNEQFF. The V call is TRBV7-2, the J call TRBJ2-1; TRBD1 or TRBD2 may be the D gene (5 bases each). Germline V gives CDR1 SGHTA, CDR2 FQGNSA. The CDR3 length is 14 residues. V was cut by 3 bases and J by 2 bases, with 8 bases left in between.

The chain recombines TRBV7-9 with TRBJ1-1, with TRBD1 matching over 9 bases. V gave up 5 bases and J gave up 5 bases; unmatched junction bases: 21. Germline lookup yields CDR1 SEHNR and CDR2 FQNEAQ (reference sequence). The CDR3 contains 19 residues. The CDR3 DNA is TGTGCCAGCAGCACTAGCCGGACAGGGGCGGGAGATGGATTGACTGAAGCTTTCTTT. As protein: CASSTSRTGAGDGLTEAFF.

This clonotype was seen once. J is TRBJ1-1 and V is TRBV7-3, with D perhaps matching TRBD1 (5 bases). The length of the CDR3 is 15 residues. Per germline, CDR1 SGHTA and CDR2 FQGTGA. The V end was cut by 0 bases, the J end by 4 bases, with 12 bases between. The CDR3: CASSLTPAGTTEAFF. The CDR3 nucleotides are TGTGCCAGCAGCTTAACCCCCGCAGGGACCACTGAAGCTTTCTTT.